Shown below are 27 T cell receptor beta chains from a single sample sequenced in a study of blood T cell repertoires in COVID-19. TCRdb keeps only in-frame clones here, not all; method: immunoSEQ multiplex PCR. The data hold hundreds of thousands of clones, with about 80% observed a single time. Input material: peripheral blood. Receptors originate from a woman older than 75 with acute or convalescent COVID-19.

The chain combines TRBV5-5 with TRBJ1-4; 8 nucleotides line up with TRBD1. The CDR3 consists of 14 residues. The germline V gene has CDR1 SGHKS and CDR2 YYEKEE (reference sequence). V was clipped by 0 bases and J by 9 bases; unmatched bases: 4. CDR3 region: CASSLEQGVQKLFF. The CDR3 DNA reads TGTGCCAGCAGCTTGGAACAGGGGGTCCAAAAACTGTTTTTT.

The chain joins TRBV7-9 to TRBJ2-7; 9 bases match TRBD1. J was trimmed by 4 bases and V by 5 bases; bases with no gene match: 18. The germline gives CDR1 SEHNR, CDR2 FQNEAQ (reference sequence). CDR3 size: 18 residues. The CDR3 sequence is CASSHGQGSSPILYEQYF. CDR3 coding DNA: TGTGCCAGCAGCCACGGACAGGGGTCGTCCCCGATTCTTTACGAGCAGTACTTC. Using reference TRBV7-9 and TRBJ2-7 for the parts outside the CDR3, the full variable domain is DTGVSQNPRHKITKRGQNVTFRCDPISEHNRLYWYRQTLGQGPEFLTYFQNEAQLEKSRLLSDRFSAERPKGSFSTLEIQRTEQGDSAMYLCASSHGQGSSPILYEQYFGPGTRLTVT.

The chain recombines TRBV11-2 with TRBJ2-3; 10 nucleotides agree with TRBD2. This CDR3 contains 13 residues. Germline V gene data show CDR1 as SGHAT and CDR2 as FQNNGV. The CDR3, as DNA: TGTGCATTAGAAGCGGGGGGGCCCCACCCGCAGTATTTT. Encoded protein: CALEAGGPHPQYF.

Remarks on this clone: Other DNA sequences from this sample encode an identical CDR3 as well. The chain is built from TRBV7-9 and TRBJ1-3; D might be TRBD1 (5 bases). Germline CDR1 reads SEHNR; CDR2 reads FQNEAQ (reference sequence). This CDR3 has 15 amino acids. V dropped 5 bases and J dropped 0 bases, with 11 bases sitting between them. The CDR3 here is CASSPGGGSGNTIYF. The DNA of the CDR3 is TGTGCCAGCAGCCCCGGGGGGGGCTCTGGAAACACCATATATTTT.

The V gene is TRBV19, the J gene TRBJ1-5; no clear D gene. V dropped 3 bases and J dropped 0 bases, with 9 bases sitting between them. CDR1 and CDR2 (germline): LNHDA, SQIVND (reference sequence). CDR3 length equals 15 residues. The CDR3 loop reads CASSISRISNQPQHF. In nucleotides, the CDR3 is TGTGCCAGTAGTATTTCGCGGATTAGCAATCAGCCCCAGCATTTT.

With respect to this clone: At the DNA level, this CDR3 is encoded by other sequences in the same sample as well. The chain is built from TRBV19 and TRBJ2-7; TRBD1 aligns across 11 bases. Trimming removed 5 bases from V and 1 base from J; junction bases left unmatched: 4. The germline CDR1 and CDR2 sequences are LNHDA and SQIVND (reference sequence). This CDR3 is built from 15 residues. This CDR3 reads CASSPGQGVSYEQYF. The CDR3 region has the DNA TGTGCCAGTAGTCCGGGACAGGGGGTTTCCTACGAGCAGTACTTC.

This chain connects TRBV6-1 to TRBJ1-1, with D possibly being TRBD1 (6 bases). Trimming removed 3 bases at V and 4 bases at J, with 15 bases between. The germline gives CDR1 MNHNS, CDR2 SASEGT. The CDR3 spans 15 residues. The CDR3 loop is CASSESTGLGTEAFF. The CDR3 region has the DNA TGTGCCAGCAGTGAGTCAACAGGGTTGGGCACTGAAGCTTTCTTT.

The chain is built from TRBV6-5 and TRBJ2-5; tentatively, D is TRBD2 (7 bases). CDR1 is MNHEY, CDR2 SVGAGI, per germline. Trimming shortened V by 8 bases and J by 1 base, and 17 bases separated the two germline ends. The CDR3 contains 15 residues. CDR3 residues: CASGGAANFQETQYF. CDR3 bases: TGTGCCAGCGGGGGGGCAGCAAACTTCCAAGAGACCCAGTACTTC.

This chain connects TRBV6-5 to TRBJ2-3; D is undetermined. The germline V gene encodes CDR1 MNHEY and CDR2 SVGAGI. This CDR3 spans 13 amino acids. Trimming took off 6 bases at V and 1 base at J, with 8 bases between the two ends. CDR3 amino acids: CASSQPGTDTQYF. CDR3 coding DNA: TGTGCCAGCAGCCAACCGGGCACAGATACGCAGTATTTT.

The chain is built from TRBV6-5 and TRBJ1-3; the D is unclear. Trimming cost V 0 bases and J 0 bases, with 9 bases left between them. Germline-derived CDR1 and CDR2 are MNHEY and SVGAGI. This CDR3 spans 16 amino acids. CDR3 sequence reads: CASSYSRQSSGNTIYF. For the CDR3, the DNA is TGTGCCAGCAGTTACTCGAGGCAGTCCTCTGGAAACACCATATATTTT.

The chain links TRBV23-1 to TRBJ1-4; possibly TRBD1 for D (5 bases). TRBV23-1 is sorted into the ORF group, with uncertain function. This CDR3 region has 14 residues. V lost 6 bases and J 6 bases, leaving 14 bases between the germline ends. The DNA of the CDR3 is TGCGCCAGCAGGGAACGGGACTTTGATGAAAAACTGTTTTTT. This sequence encodes CASRERDFDEKLFF.

J is TRBJ2-1 and V is TRBV4-2; perhaps TRBD2 as D (7 bases). V was trimmed by 3 bases and J by 8 bases, leaving 14 bases between them. CDR3 length: 14 residues. CDR1 is LGHNA and CDR2 is YNFKEQ in the germline V gene. For the CDR3, the DNA is TGTGCCAGCAGCCAGAGGGGGGGCTGGGATGAGCAGTTCTTC. It codes for CASSQRGGWDEQFF.

V usage is TRBV11-2 and J usage is TRBJ1-1; TRBD1 might be the D (6 bases). The CDR3 spans 13 residues. The V gene lost 7 bases and the J gene lost 1 base, with 10 bases spanning the gap. Germline V gene sequence: CDR1 SGHAT, CDR2 FQNNGV. This CDR3 is CASTWTENTEAFF. Written as DNA, the CDR3 is TGTGCCAGCACCTGGACAGAGAACACTGAAGCTTTCTTT.

The V call is TRBV5-1, the J call TRBJ2-7; 12 nucleotides agree with TRBD2. CDR3 length: 15 residues. V trimming: 4 bases; J trimming: 4 bases; junction bases outside the gene matches: 6. Germline CDR1 is SGHRS and CDR2 is YFSETQ. The CDR3: CASSRTSGVLYEQYF. The CDR3 DNA reads as TGCGCCAGCAGCCGGACTAGCGGGGTTCTTTACGAGCAGTACTTC.

The chain recombines TRBV5-4 with TRBJ2-7, with 9 bases lining up with TRBD2. Germline lookup yields CDR1 SGHNT and CDR2 YYREEE (reference sequence). CDR3 length: 16 residues. The V gene end was trimmed by 4 bases and the J gene end by 3 bases; junction bases not matched to a gene: 11. The CDR3 sequence: CASSPAPAGGYYEQYF. The CDR3 DNA reads TGTGCCAGCAGCCCCGCCCCGGCGGGGGGGTACTACGAGCAGTACTTC.

This rearrangement joins TRBV2 to TRBJ1-3; maybe TRBD1 (5 bases). CDR3 length: 14 residues. The germline V gene has CDR1 SNHLY and CDR2 FYNNEI. V lost 3 bases and J 4 bases, leaving 10 bases between the germline ends. The CDR3: CASSEGGLGNTIYF. In DNA, the CDR3 is TGTGCCAGCAGTGAGGGGGGTTTAGGAAACACCATATATTTT.

The V call is TRBV15, the J call TRBJ2-7, with 11 positions matching TRBD1. Germline values: CDR1 LNHNV, CDR2 YYDKDF (reference sequence). This CDR3 spans 16 amino acids. The trim removed 0 bases at V and 6 bases at J, leaving 7 bases unmatched. The CDR3 bases are TGTGCCACCAGCAGAGACACCTGGACAGGGGGCCTCGAGCAGTACTTC. This encodes CATSRDTWTGGLEQYF.

This sequence joins TRBV7-6 and TRBJ2-1; 7 bases fit TRBD1. Unmatched junction bases numbered 2, after V lost 0 bases and J lost 0 bases. CDR1 SGHVS and CDR2 FNYEAQ come from the germline V gene. This CDR3 contains 16 residues. In nucleotides, the CDR3 is TGTGCCAGCAGCTTAGCCGCAGGGGGCTCCTACAATGAGCAGTTCTTC. Amino acids: CASSLAAGGSYNEQFF.

The V and J genes are TRBV11-2 and TRBJ2-7, with D uncertain. The V end was cut by 3 bases, the J end by 3 bases, with 6 bases between. Germline assignment: CDR1 SGHAT and CDR2 FQNNGV. CDR3 size: 12 residues. The CDR3 DNA reads TGTGCCAGCAGCTTTAACAGCTACGAGCAGTACTTC. It yields the protein CASSFNSYEQYF.

The rearrangement uses TRBV5-1 and TRBJ2-7; D might be TRBD1 (6 bases). There are 14 residues in the CDR3. CDR1 is SGHRS, CDR2 YFSETQ, per germline. The ends were cut back, 2 bases at V and 0 bases at J, with 9 bases in the middle. This CDR3 is CASSFETGSYEQYF. The CDR3 DNA is TGCGCCAGCAGCTTCGAGACAGGCTCCTACGAGCAGTACTTC.

This rearrangement joins TRBV24-1 to TRBJ1-5, with 8 bases identical to TRBD1. The trim removed 4 bases at V and 7 bases at J, leaving 8 bases unmatched. The CDR3 runs 15 residues. Germline CDR1 reads KGHDR; CDR2 reads SFDVKD. The CDR3 DNA follows: TGTGCCACCAGTGACAGGGGGCGAGGGGAGCAGCCCCAGCATTTT. Amino acids: CATSDRGRGEQPQHF.

The chain uses TRBV28 and TRBJ1-1; possible D gene TRBD1, 5 bases. There are 16 residues in the CDR3. The V end lost 5 bases, the J end lost 3 bases, and 19 bases lay between the germline ends. CDR1 MDHEN and CDR2 SYDVKM come from the germline V gene. CDR3 residues: CASSRFLGVTDTEAFF. The CDR3 DNA sequence: TGTGCCAGCAGTCGTTTTCTAGGGGTTACGGACACTGAAGCTTTCTTT.

The chain has TRBV18 and TRBJ1-5; D is uncertain. Per germline, CDR1 KGHSH and CDR2 LQKENI. CDR3 length equals 14 residues. Trimming removed 6 bases from V and 0 bases from J, with 9 bases in between. The CDR3 spells CASSLDYSNQPQHF. As DNA, the CDR3 is TGTGCCAGCTCGCTTGACTATAGCAATCAGCCCCAGCATTTT.

The chain employs TRBV30 and TRBJ1-2; perhaps TRBD1 as D (5 bases). The CDR3 contains 12 residues. The germline V gene encodes CDR1 GTSNPN and CDR2 SVGIG (reference sequence). The V end was cut by 2 bases, the J end by 6 bases, with 10 bases between. CDR3 sequence: CAWSLAGDGYTF. DNA of the CDR3: TGTGCCTGGAGTCTGGCGGGGGATGGCTACACCTTC.

The gene calls are TRBV5-6 and TRBJ1-1; D gene ambiguous. With 2 bases removed from V and 3 bases from J, the gap between germline ends came to 8 bases. The germline V gene encodes CDR1 SGHDT and CDR2 YYEEEE. The CDR3 runs 13 residues. DNA for the CDR3: TGTGCCAGCAGCTTTTTGCCAGACACTGAAGCTTTCTTT. This encodes CASSFLPDTEAFF.

This chain uses TRBV5-4 with TRBJ1-1; D is possibly TRBD1 (5 bases). Germline CDR1 is SGHNT and CDR2 is YYREEE (reference sequence). The CDR3 is 13 amino acids. Trimming left V 0 bases short and J 3 bases short, with 6 bases between. CDR3 amino acids: CASSLGGDTEAFF. The CDR3 DNA sequence: TGTGCCAGCAGCTTGGGGGGGGACACTGAAGCTTTCTTT.

The chain joins TRBV7-8 to TRBJ2-7, with D possibly being TRBD1 (5 bases). V lost 3 bases and J 3 bases, leaving 12 bases between the germline ends. The CDR3 has 14 amino acids. CDR1 SGHVS and CDR2 FQNEAQ come from the germline V gene. This CDR3 reads CASSFVQVGYEQYF. CDR3 nucleotide sequence: TGTGCCAGCAGCTTCGTACAGGTCGGCTACGAGCAGTACTTC.